This is a list of T cell receptor beta chains from one sample in a study of lymphopenia after photon versus proton radiotherapy. Generated by immunoSEQ multiplex PCR, the TCRdb table keeps only in-frame clones and is missing some. This sample has around 59,000 clones, with around 85% found just once. Sequences were derived from peripheral blood, sampled from a patient treated with proton-based radiotherapy. Every receptor here comes from a man in his sixties with pancreatic cancer. Each CDR3 is given with its conserved first and last residue. The D gene is left open where the match is weak. Expanded clones get a size class; other rows say once, few or many, or leave the size out.

D gene	V gene	J gene	clone size	CDR3 protein	CDR3 DNA
-	TRBV11-2	TRBJ2-5	few	CASSLGEAQYF	TGTGCCAGCAGCTTAGGAGAGGCCCAGTACTTC
TRBD2	TRBV5-4	TRBJ2-5	-	CASSLRTSGKETQYF	TGTGCCAGCAGCCTCCGGACTAGCGGAAAAGAGACCCAGTACTTC
-	TRBV11-2	TRBJ2-1	few	CASSSVAGTYNEQFF	TGTGCCAGCAGCTCCGTGGCAGGCACCTACAATGAGCAGTTCTTC
-	TRBV6-5	TRBJ2-2	-	CASSYSSRGNTGELFF	TGTGCCAGCAGTTACTCGAGTCGGGGGAACACCGGGGAGCTGTTTTTT
-	TRBV5-5	TRBJ2-1	-	CASSYWGDNEQFF	TGTGCCAGCAGCTATTGGGGCGACAATGAGCAGTTCTTC
-	TRBV10-1	TRBJ2-5	-	CASSPRGRETQYF	TGCGCCAGCTCCCCCCGGGGTCGAGAGACCCAGTACTTC
-	TRBV6-6	TRBJ2-7	-	CASSNGGGRAYEQYF	TGTGCCAGCAGCAACGGAGGGGGCAGGGCTTACGAGCAGTACTTC
-	TRBV30	TRBJ2-7	few	CAWRRDAGGEQYF	TGTGCCTGGAGGCGGGACGCGGGTGGCGAGCAGTACTTC
-	TRBV30	TRBJ1-6	-	CAWSAGARALHF	TGTGCCTGGAGTGCCGGGGCGAGGGCCCTCCACTTT
-	TRBV28	TRBJ1-5	-	CASSLGLGNQPQHF	TGTGCCAGCAGTTTGGGGTTGGGCAATCAGCCCCAGCATTTT
-	TRBV5-5	TRBJ1-1	-	CASSLSAAMNTEAFF	TGTGCCAGCAGCTTATCGGCGGCAATGAACACTGAAGCTTTCTTT